This record concerns one T cell receptor beta chain sequence. The antigen is undetermined. The germline V gene encodes CDR1 GTSNPN and CDR2 SVGIG (reference sequence). The CDR3 runs 11 residues. V shed 5 bases and J 5 bases; nucleotides not matched to a gene: 2. These data are taken from a study of identifying expanded T cells in peripheral blood. The study's findings and limits: Technical replicates showed approximately 1.2 changed clones; two weeks around 15; four weeks 19.

Profiled with immunoSEQ multiplex PCR; TCRdb holds only in-frame clones, not every one. Of 50,000 to 75,000 clones detected, over 75% appear once; the ten largest clones hold 4.7%. This TCR was recovered from a person aged 18 to 70 in good health. The chain employs TRBV30 and TRBJ2-5, with 7 bases fitting TRBD2. Sequencing was done on a sample of blood. CDR3 in DNA: TGTGCCTGGCTGGGGGGGGAGACCCAGTACTTC. Its protein is CAWLGGETQYF.